This TCR beta chain was recovered during a study of blood T cell repertoires in COVID-19. Across the whole study: T cells, B-cell-depleted T cells, or PBMCs supplied cDNA or gDNA.

In the study's own analysis: Amplification from reference gene primers served as the basis for estimated nucleated cell counts. The assay was immunoSEQ multiplex PCR, and TCRdb's table has in-frame clones only and misses some. The V and J calls and clone size were taken over from that table, and D and trimming were inferred from the DNA. This repertoire shows around 190,000 clones, approximately 82% found once; its top ten account for roughly 13%. Per the germline V gene, CDR1 is SGHDN and CDR2 is FVKESK. V lost 0 bases to trimming and J lost 2 bases; unmatched junction nucleotides: 10. The CDR3 sequence is 18 residues long.

Sequences were obtained from peripheral blood. This rearrangement joins TRBV14 to TRBJ2-1; 7 nucleotides match TRBD2. The source is a human donor in a cohort sampled during active COVID-19. CDR3 in amino acids: CASSQDRRLAEPYNEQFF. DNA of the CDR3: TGTGCCAGCAGCCAAGATCGGCGGCTAGCGGAGCCCTACAATGAGCAGTTCTTC.